The 23 T cell receptor beta chains presented below share a single source sample, sequenced in a study of blood T cell repertoires in COVID-19. Repertoires were generated with immunoSEQ multiplex PCR, while TCRdb's copy carries only in-frame clones and drops some. The sample has around 360,000 clones; more than 75% are singletons. The sample comprised peripheral blood. The receptors originated from a woman aged 30 to 39 with COVID-19, enrolled during active disease.

The genes are TRBV2 and TRBJ1-1, with D possibly TRBD1 on 5 matching bases. CDR3 length: 13 residues. Deletions cut 0 bases from V and 4 bases from J, with 6 bases between. Germline V lookup: CDR1 SNHLY, CDR2 FYNNEI. The CDR3 DNA follows: TGTGCCAGCAGTGAAGCCGGGGGCACTGAAGCTTTCTTT. This gives the protein CASSEAGGTEAFF.

The chain employs TRBV11-2 and TRBJ2-7; 10 nucleotides align to TRBD1. The trim removed 1 base at V and 7 bases at J, leaving 7 bases unmatched. The CDR3 spans 15 residues. Germline CDR1 reads SGHAT; CDR2 reads FQNNGV. CDR3 protein: CASSLGGGQGLEQYF. The CDR3 bases are TGTGCCAGCAGCTTAGGGGGGGGACAGGGGTTGGAGCAGTACTTC.

The genes are TRBV4-1 and TRBJ1-5; D call uncertain. Germline V gene data show CDR1 as MGHRA and CDR2 as YSYEKL. The CDR3 spans 13 residues. Trimming took off 3 bases at V and 1 base at J, with 4 bases between the two ends. In DNA form, the CDR3 reads TGCGCCAGCAGCCAGGGCAGCAATCAGCCCCAGCATTTT. This sequence encodes CASSQGSNQPQHF.

This clone has just a few counts. The chain couples TRBV19 to TRBJ2-7, with TRBD2 matching over 10 bases. Germline assignment: CDR1 LNHDA and CDR2 SQIVND (reference sequence). The V segment lost 10 bases and the J segment 3 bases; nucleotides outside the gene matches: 9. The CDR3 has 14 residues. Written as DNA, the CDR3 is TGTGCCACCCCGGCTAGCGGGAGTCTCTACGAGCAGTACTTC. Its translation is CATPASGSLYEQYF. Drawing the rest from reference TRBV19 and TRBJ2-7, the complete variable domain is DGGITQSPKYLFRKEGQNVTLSCEQNLNHDAMYWYRQDPGQGLRLIYYSQIVNDFQKGDIAEGYSVSREKKESFPLTVTSAQKNPTAFYLCATPASGSLYEQYFGPGTRLTVT.

This clone was recorded a few times. The J gene is TRBJ2-7, the V gene TRBV4-1; 10 bases are a match to TRBD1. The CDR3 consists of 16 residues. Germline V gives CDR1 MGHRA, CDR2 YSYEKL. V shed 4 bases, J shed 4 bases, and the junction held 10 bases outside the gene matches. The CDR3, as DNA: TGCGCCAGCAGCCGCGGACAGGGGGAGAGGGCGTACGAGCAGTACTTC. Protein product: CASSRGQGERAYEQYF.

This clone occurred once. V is TRBV5-5 and J is TRBJ1-1, with D perhaps matching TRBD1 (5 bases). The germline V and J ends were trimmed by 6 bases and 7 bases, with 13 bases remaining between them. Per germline, CDR1 SGHKS and CDR2 YYEKEE (reference sequence). The CDR3 runs to 12 residues. CDR3: CASKSGGDEAFF. The CDR3 nucleotides are TGTGCCAGCAAGTCCGGGGGAGATGAAGCTTTCTTT. Variable domain in full (rest from reference TRBV5-5 and TRBJ1-1): DAGVTQSPTHLIKTRGQQVTLRCSPISGHKSVSWYQQVLGQGPQFIFQYYEKEERGRGNFPDRFSARQFPNYSSELNVNALLLGDSALYLCASKSGGDEAFFGQGTRLTVV.

The V and J genes are TRBV2 and TRBJ2-1; 10 bases match TRBD2. This CDR3 is built from 15 residues. Per germline, CDR1 SNHLY and CDR2 FYNNEI. Trimming cost V 6 bases and J 10 bases; bases outside gene matches: 12. CDR3 region: CASSVGLAVGGEQFF. CDR3 DNA sequence: TGTGCCAGCAGCGTTGGACTAGCGGTAGGGGGAGAGCAGTTCTTC.

The rearrangement links TRBV15 to TRBJ2-1; 8 bases align to TRBD2. The CDR3 extends over 14 amino acids. The germline gives CDR1 LNHNV, CDR2 YYDKDF (reference sequence). V gave up 0 bases and J gave up 5 bases; unmatched junction bases: 0. The CDR3 nucleotides are TGTGCCACCAGCAGAGAGACTAGCGACAATGAGCAGTTCTTC. This encodes CATSRETSDNEQFF. Based on the CDR3 plus reference TRBV15 and TRBJ2-1, the full variable domain is DAMVIQNPRYQVTQFGKPVTLSCSQTLNHNVMYWYQQKSSQAPKLLFHYYDKDFNNEADTPDNFQSRRPNTSFCFLDIRSPGLGDTAMYLCATSRETSDNEQFFGPGTRLTVL.

The chain has TRBV19 and TRBJ2-1; D unresolved. CDR3 length: 14 amino acids. Germline lookup yields CDR1 LNHDA and CDR2 SQIVND (reference sequence). The V end lost 3 bases, the J end lost 6 bases, and 12 bases lay between the germline ends. The CDR3 loop reads CASSIWLEINEQFF. CDR3 nucleotide sequence: TGTGCCAGTAGTATTTGGCTAGAGATCAATGAGCAGTTCTTC.

The chain joins TRBV5-1 to TRBJ2-7, with D possibly being TRBD2 (6 bases). Germline CDR1 reads SGHRS; CDR2 reads YFSETQ. V was clipped by 0 bases and J by 5 bases, with 15 bases between them. CDR3 length equals 15 residues. This CDR3 reads CASSLAAGRINEQYF. The CDR3 coding sequence is TGCGCCAGCAGCTTGGCCGCGGGGAGAATAAACGAGCAGTACTTC.

The gene calls are TRBV19 and TRBJ2-5; TRBD2 aligns across 13 bases. The CDR3 is made up of 17 amino acids. V shed 6 bases and J 5 bases; nucleotides not matched to a gene: 12. The germline gives CDR1 LNHDA, CDR2 SQIVND (reference sequence). This chain's CDR3 is CASRATSGRFTDETQYF. DNA for the CDR3: TGTGCCAGTAGGGCGACTAGCGGGAGGTTTACTGACGAGACCCAGTACTTC.

The chain has TRBV30 and TRBJ1-6; tentative D call: TRBD1 (5 bases). Trimming removed 3 bases from V and 0 bases from J, with 18 bases in between. This CDR3 has 18 amino acids. The germline gives CDR1 GTSNPN, CDR2 SVGIG (reference sequence). The CDR3 bases are TGTGCCTGGAGCGCGACGGGAGGGGTCAGCTCCTATAATTCACCCCTCCACTTT. Amino acids: CAWSATGGVSSYNSPLHF.

The chain couples TRBV7-2 to TRBJ2-3; D might be TRBD1 (5 bases). The germline V gene has CDR1 SGHTA and CDR2 FQGNSA. V gave up 0 bases and J gave up 5 bases, with 12 bases separating them. The CDR3 spans 15 residues. CDR3 amino acids: CASSLASGMGDTQYF. The CDR3 nucleotides read TGTGCCAGCAGCTTAGCGTCAGGGATGGGAGATACGCAGTATTTT. Full variable domain (missing parts from reference TRBV7-2 and TRBJ2-3): GAGVSQSPSNKVTEKGKDVELRCDPISGHTALYWYRQSLGQGLEFLIYFQGNSAPDKSGLPSDRFSAERTGGSVSTLTIQRTQQEDSAVYLCASSLASGMGDTQYFGPGTRLTVL.

This rearrangement joins TRBV11-2 to TRBJ2-7; 7 bases map to TRBD2. Losses at the gene ends were 3 bases for V and 2 bases for J; bases not matched to a gene: 10. The CDR3 sequence is 16 residues long. Germline V gives CDR1 SGHAT, CDR2 FQNNGV. The CDR3 sequence: CASSFSSSGHPYEQYF. Written as DNA, the CDR3 is TGTGCCAGCAGCTTCTCTTCTAGCGGACATCCCTACGAGCAGTACTTC.

Many counts were recorded for this clone. V and J are TRBV19 and TRBJ1-2; 7 nucleotides match TRBD1. CDR3 size: 13 residues. CDR1 and CDR2 (germline): LNHDA, SQIVND (reference sequence). V was pared by 5 bases and J by 10 bases, with 10 bases of the junction left unmatched. This chain's CDR3 is CASSRSGTEHYTF. The CDR3 nucleotides read TGTGCCAGTAGTCGTTCCGGGACAGAACACTACACCTTC.

This clone has only a few counts. The J gene is TRBJ2-3, the V gene TRBV2; the match to TRBD2 covers 12 bases. This CDR3 is built from 17 residues. Germline-derived CDR1 and CDR2 are SNHLY and FYNNEI. The V gene end was trimmed by 6 bases and the J gene end by 3 bases; junction bases not matched to a gene: 10. CDR3 in DNA: TGTGCCAGCAGCCCCAGACTAGCGGGGGACTTTACAGATACGCAGTATTTT. Translated: CASSPRLAGDFTDTQYF.

V gene TRBV6-5 combines with J gene TRBJ1-6, with unresolved D. Germline CDR1 and CDR2: MNHEY and SVGAGI. V was shortened by 6 bases and J by 0 bases, with 9 bases between the two germline ends. This CDR3 is built from 15 residues. DNA for the CDR3: TGTGCCAGCAGGAAACAGAGCTCCTATAATTCACCCCTCCACTTT. As protein: CASRKQSSYNSPLHF.

The DNA of the CDR3 is TGTGCCAGCTCACCAGGGACTATGCACGAGCAGTACTTC. Translation gives CASSPGTMHEQYF. The rearrangement joins TRBV18 to TRBJ2-7, with 7 bases lining up with TRBD2. Trimming took 2 bases from V and 5 from J; bases not matched to a gene: 3. Germline values: CDR1 KGHSH, CDR2 LQKENI. The CDR3 contains 13 residues.

The chain carries TRBV28 and TRBJ2-1; weak D call: TRBD2 (5 bases). V shed 5 bases and J shed 4 bases, with 12 bases lying between them. The germline V gene encodes CDR1 MDHEN and CDR2 SYDVKM. CDR3 size: 14 residues. CDR3 DNA: TGTGCCAGCAGTCCCCCGGACTTGTACAATGAGCAGTTCTTC. Protein: CASSPPDLYNEQFF.

The chain uses TRBV29-1 and TRBJ2-1; TRBD2 matches 7 bases. The CDR3 is made up of 15 amino acids. Germline values: CDR1 SQVTM, CDR2 ANQGSEA. V was clipped by 5 bases and J by 5 bases; unmatched bases: 12. CDR3 protein: CSVPYTSDIDNEQFF. For the CDR3, the DNA is TGCAGCGTTCCTTATACTAGCGATATTGACAATGAGCAGTTCTTC.

This chain connects TRBV6-2 or TRBV6-3 to TRBJ2-2; D not certain. The CDR3 loop spans 12 amino acids. CDR1 and CDR2 from the germline V gene are MNHEY and SVGEGT. V shed 4 bases and J shed 5 bases, with 5 bases lying between them. In DNA form, the CDR3 reads TGTGCCAGCAGTTCCGGGACCGGGGAGCTGTTTTTT. Residues: CASSSGTGELFF.

In regard to this clone: The sample contains more than one DNA sequence encoding this CDR3. The CDR3 spells CASSPGQVNTEAFF. CDR3 nucleotides: TGCGCCAGCAGCCCGGGACAGGTGAACACTGAAGCTTTCTTT. The chain recombines TRBV5-1 with TRBJ1-1, with 8 positions matching TRBD1. Germline lookup yields CDR1 SGHRS and CDR2 YFSETQ. The CDR3 is made up of 14 amino acids. V shed 4 bases, J shed 0 bases, and the junction held 2 bases outside the gene matches.

The chain joins TRBV11-3 to TRBJ2-2; 10 nucleotides line up with TRBD1. Germline V gene sequence: CDR1 SGHNT, CDR2 YENEEA. The CDR3 runs 15 residues. V was clipped by 5 bases and J by 5 bases; unmatched bases: 5. CDR3 DNA: TGTGCCAGCAGCCCTGACAGGGGGCAAACCGGGGAGCTGTTTTTT. Translating gives CASSPDRGQTGELFF.